One and the same sample provided the 15 T cell receptor beta chains below, sequenced in a study of T cell changes during pregnancy in multiple sclerosis. Some clones are missing from TCRdb's copy, which holds only in-frame ones; the method was immunoSEQ multiplex PCR. The top ten clones hold about 1.2% of a sample with around 40,000 clones, 80% to 90% of them seen once. Source: CD4+ T cells from peripheral blood mononuclear cells, taken in the first trimester of pregnancy. The receptors originated from a female donor with multiple sclerosis, enrolled in a pregnancy study.

This clone was observed a single time. This chain uses TRBV27 with TRBJ1-1; a possible D gene is TRBD1 (6 bases). The germline gives CDR1 MNHEY, CDR2 SMNVEV (reference sequence). CDR3 length: 13 residues. V gave up 5 bases and J gave up 6 bases, with 13 bases separating them. The CDR3 region is CASSQTGHSEAFF. CDR3 nucleotide sequence: TGTGCCAGCAGTCAGACAGGTCACTCTGAAGCTTTCTTT.

This clone was observed once. This rearrangement joins TRBV6-5 to TRBJ1-2; D ambiguous. V dropped 0 bases and J dropped 4 bases, with 12 bases sitting between them. The CDR3 is 15 residues long. The germline gives CDR1 MNHEY, CDR2 SVGAGI. Here the CDR3 reads CASSYSISTGYGYTF. The CDR3 DNA follows: TGTGCCAGCAGTTACTCGATAAGTACCGGCTATGGCTACACCTTC.

The J gene is TRBJ2-7, the V gene TRBV6-5; 10 bases match TRBD1. J gave up 4 bases and V 0 bases, and 3 bases lay outside the gene matches. The V gene's germline CDR1 is MNHEY and CDR2 SVGAGI. The CDR3 has 15 residues. The CDR3 nucleotides read TGTGCCAGCAGTTACTCCGGGACAGGGGAGTACGAGCAGTACTTC. It codes for CASSYSGTGEYEQYF.

Only one count was recorded for this clone. V usage is TRBV28 and J usage is TRBJ1-2; 8 bases fit TRBD1. The CDR3 runs 13 residues. The ends lost 10 bases at V and 4 bases at J; junction bases unmatched: 8. Germline CDR1 and CDR2: MDHEN and SYDVKM. The CDR3 region has the DNA TGTGCCACCAGAGGACAGGGAAGCTATGGCTACACCTTC. Encoded protein: CATRGQGSYGYTF.

The gene calls are TRBV7-9 and TRBJ2-3; D may be TRBD2 (5 bases). The ends were cut back, 2 bases at V and 0 bases at J, with 6 bases in the middle. This CDR3 comprises 14 residues. CDR1 and CDR2 (germline): SEHNR, FQNEAQ (reference sequence). Here the CDR3 reads CASSLRGSTDTQYF. The CDR3 bases are TGTGCCAGCAGCTTACGCGGGAGCACAGATACGCAGTATTTT.

The chain combines TRBV27 with TRBJ1-2, with D tentatively TRBD1 (5 bases). Trimming shortened V by 1 base and J by 8 bases, and 17 bases separated the two germline ends. CDR3 length: 15 residues. Germline CDR1 and CDR2: MNHEY and SMNVEV (reference sequence). The CDR3 here is CASSLLGQGSGGYTF. CDR3 in DNA: TGTGCCAGCAGTTTATTGGGCCAGGGCTCAGGCGGCTACACCTTC.

V usage is TRBV6-6 and J usage is TRBJ1-1; 9 nucleotides align to TRBD1. V shed 10 bases and J 5 bases; nucleotides not matched to a gene: 8. There are 13 residues in the CDR3. Germline loops: CDR1 MNHNY, CDR2 SVGAGI (reference sequence). The CDR3 reads CAITRTGDTEAFF. Written as DNA, the CDR3 is TGTGCCATTACAAGGACAGGGGATACTGAAGCTTTCTTT.

The count of this clone is one. The chain has TRBV7-9 and TRBJ2-3; 7 bases line up with TRBD2. With 5 bases clipped from V and 2 bases from J, the junction kept 7 bases outside the gene matches. This CDR3 spans 15 amino acids. Germline values: CDR1 SEHNR, CDR2 FQNEAQ (reference sequence). The DNA for the CDR3 is TGTGCCAGCAGCCCCCGGGGGGTCCCCACAGATACGCAGTATTTT. Protein: CASSPRGVPTDTQYF.

This clone was observed a few times. This chain links TRBV11-2 with TRBJ1-1; unclear D gene. Trimming took 5 bases from V and 6 from J, leaving 7 bases between them. The CDR3 consists of 11 residues. Germline lookup yields CDR1 SGHAT and CDR2 FQNNGV. Here the CDR3 DNA reads TGTGCCAGCAGCCCCCGGTCTGAAGCTTTCTTT. Translated, it gives CASSPRSEAFF.

The chain combines TRBV7-9 with TRBJ1-5; D is perhaps TRBD1 (5 bases). Trimming removed 7 bases at V and 3 bases at J, with 16 bases between. The CDR3 is 15 amino acids. Per the germline V gene, CDR1 is SEHNR and CDR2 is FQNEAQ (reference sequence). The DNA of the CDR3 is TGTGCCAGCACCATCGGGGGTGGGATCAATCAGCCCCAGCATTTT. Its translation is CASTIGGGINQPQHF.

Here the CDR3 DNA reads TGTGCCAGCAGCTCTTCCGGGACAGGCAGTTTCACAGATACGCAGTATTTT. Protein sequence: CASSSSGTGSFTDTQYF. V gene TRBV11-3 combines with J gene TRBJ2-3; 8 bases line up with TRBD1. The length of the CDR3 is 17 residues. V was pared by 4 bases and J by 2 bases, with 11 bases of the junction left unmatched. In germline, CDR1 is SGHNT, CDR2 YENEEA. Variable domain in full (rest from reference TRBV11-3 and TRBJ2-3): EAGVVQSPRYKIIEKKQPVAFWCNPISGHNTLYWYLQNLGQGPELLIRYENEEAVDDSQLPKDRFSAERLKGVDSTLKIQPAELGDSAVYLCASSSSGTGSFTDTQYFGPGTRLTVL.

Comment on this clone: One junction end disagrees with the germline gene, perhaps due to a read error. CDR3 sequence reads: CARRTGDGETQYF. Here the CDR3 DNA reads TGTGCCCGGAGAACAGGGGACGGGGAGACCCAGTACTTC. The V and J genes are TRBV30 and TRBJ2-5; 7 nucleotides line up with TRBD1. CDR1 is GTSNPN and CDR2 is SVGIG in the germline V gene (reference sequence). The CDR3 contains 13 residues.

The gene calls are TRBV19 and TRBJ2-2; TRBD1 might be the D (6 bases). Germline V lookup: CDR1 LNHDA, CDR2 SQIVND (reference sequence). The CDR3 has 15 residues. V was pared by 5 bases and J by 1 base, with 11 bases between. The CDR3 here is CASSSDRLNTGELFF. The CDR3 DNA is TGTGCCAGTAGTTCCGACAGGCTGAACACCGGGGAGCTGTTTTTT.

CDR3 amino acids: CSVNFGDTEAFF. CDR3 DNA: TGCAGCGTTAACTTCGGGGACACTGAAGCTTTCTTT. The V and J genes are TRBV29-1 and TRBJ1-1; D is undetermined. V was clipped by 5 bases and J by 3 bases, with 10 bases between them. Germline loops: CDR1 SQVTM, CDR2 ANQGSEA. There are 12 residues in the CDR3.

V is TRBV18 and J is TRBJ2-3, with 12 nucleotides matching TRBD2. Losses at the gene ends were 1 base for V and 5 bases for J; bases not matched to a gene: 4. The CDR3 consists of 16 residues. Per germline, CDR1 KGHSH and CDR2 LQKENI. Written as DNA, the CDR3 is TGTGCCAGCTCACCACGCGTGACTAGCGGGAGAGATACGCAGTATTTT. This sequence encodes CASSPRVTSGRDTQYF.